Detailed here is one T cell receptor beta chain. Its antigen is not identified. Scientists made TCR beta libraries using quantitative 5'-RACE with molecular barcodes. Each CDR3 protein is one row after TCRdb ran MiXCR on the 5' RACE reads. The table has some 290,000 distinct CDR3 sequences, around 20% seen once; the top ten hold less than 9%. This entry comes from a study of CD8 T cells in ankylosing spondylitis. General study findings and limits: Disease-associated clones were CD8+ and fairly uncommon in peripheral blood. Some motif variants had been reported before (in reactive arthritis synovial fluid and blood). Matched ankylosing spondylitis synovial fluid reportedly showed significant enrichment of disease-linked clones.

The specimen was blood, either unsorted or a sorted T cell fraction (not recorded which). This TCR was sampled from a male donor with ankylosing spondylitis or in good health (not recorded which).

The CDR3 sequence is CSVEDRVGGYTF. CDR3 coding DNA: TGCAGCGTTGAAGACAGGGTTGGCGGCTACACCTTC. The rearrangement links TRBV29-1 to TRBJ1-2; TRBD1 might be the D (5 bases). This CDR3 is built from 12 residues. Trimming took 0 bases from V and 8 from J, leaving 10 bases between them. Germline CDR1 reads SQVTM; CDR2 reads ANQGSEA.